Listed below are T cell receptor beta chains from one sample, sequenced in a study of monozygotic twins with inflammatory bowel disease. TCRdb reprocessed the 5' RACE reads, with one entry per CDR3 protein and no DNA. The sample includes under 150,000 distinct CDR3 sequences. What was sequenced was blood. The receptors come from a human donor with ulcerative colitis or Crohn's disease, or a healthy co-twin of an affected twin (not recorded which). CDR3s include the opening cysteine and the closing phenylalanine or tryptophan.

V gene: TRBV12-3/TRBV12-4; J gene: TRBJ2-1; CDR3 protein: CASRMEWEQFF
V gene: TRBV18; J gene: TRBJ2-1; CDR3 protein: CASSPPQGRNEQFF
V gene: TRBV5-6; J gene: TRBJ2-3; CDR3 protein: CASSLQGYTQYF
V gene: TRBV20-1; J gene: TRBJ1-1; CDR3 protein: CSATRSTVFTEAFF
V gene: TRBV5-1; J gene: TRBJ2-1; CDR3 protein: CASSLWSSGGSEQFF
V gene: TRBV5-1; J gene: TRBJ2-3; CDR3 protein: CASSLGGTTRASDTQYF
V gene: TRBV3-1; J gene: TRBJ2-1; CDR3 protein: CASSQDYGVSEQFF
V gene: TRBV13; J gene: TRBJ2-1; CDR3 protein: CASTLFGFYNEQFF
V gene: TRBV5-1; J gene: TRBJ2-7; CDR3 protein: CASSLVPGEQYF
V gene: TRBV4-1; J gene: TRBJ2-4; CDR3 protein: CASSPLGLAKNIQYF
V gene: TRBV7-2; J gene: TRBJ1-2; CDR3 protein: CASSLVVSGYGYTF
V gene: TRBV5-1; J gene: TRBJ2-5; CDR3 protein: CASSSSDRGETQYF
V gene: TRBV4-3; J gene: TRBJ1-1; CDR3 protein: CASSLQTGRTEAFF
V gene: TRBV28; J gene: TRBJ1-5; CDR3 protein: CASSIPLTSTPYQPQHF
V gene: TRBV7-3; J gene: TRBJ2-1; CDR3 protein: CASSPSTLHGQFF
V gene: TRBV6-4; J gene: TRBJ2-2; CDR3 protein: CASSDRGTGELFF
V gene: TRBV7-9; J gene: TRBJ2-7; CDR3 protein: CASSGPTGGSSYEQYF
V gene: TRBV4-1; J gene: TRBJ1-1; CDR3 protein: CASSQDRRPVAVNTEAFF
V gene: TRBV7-8; J gene: TRBJ1-6; CDR3 protein: CASSLMGPRESPLHF
V gene: TRBV10-3; J gene: TRBJ1-2; CDR3 protein: CAISDRGGGPNYGYTF
V gene: TRBV28; J gene: TRBJ2-5; CDR3 protein: CASSLSRGAGLEEETQYF
V gene: TRBV3-1; J gene: TRBJ2-2; CDR3 protein: CASTSELARNTGELFF
V gene: TRBV28; J gene: TRBJ1-3; CDR3 protein: CASATLKGQGNTIYF
V gene: TRBV7-2; J gene: TRBJ2-7; CDR3 protein: CASSSLRGQGYEQYF
V gene: TRBV10-3; J gene: TRBJ1-6; CDR3 protein: CAISGKNPGQGAINSPLHF
V gene: TRBV6-2/TRBV6-3; J gene: TRBJ1-6; CDR3 protein: CASSYDAYGVGSPLHF
V gene: TRBV20-1; J gene: TRBJ2-7; CDR3 protein: CSARGPFTGTSGNEQYF
V gene: TRBV10-3; J gene: TRBJ2-7; CDR3 protein: CAISLTGQKGSSLGYEQYF
V gene: TRBV27; J gene: TRBJ1-5; CDR3 protein: CASSGQGGQPQHF
V gene: TRBV27; J gene: TRBJ1-2; CDR3 protein: CASSLTRGGGNYGYTF
V gene: TRBV29-1; J gene: TRBJ2-3; CDR3 protein: CSADRGPNTDTQYF
V gene: TRBV7-2; J gene: TRBJ2-1; CDR3 protein: CDSSLSGGLEQFF
V gene: TRBV20-1; J gene: TRBJ2-7; CDR3 protein: CSASGRGYEQYF
V gene: TRBV5-1; J gene: TRBJ2-6; CDR3 protein: CASSHSGANVLTF
V gene: TRBV7-3; J gene: TRBJ2-3; CDR3 protein: CASSLREGDTQYF
V gene: TRBV5-5; J gene: TRBJ1-6; CDR3 protein: CASSHLTGLGSPLHF
V gene: TRBV27; J gene: TRBJ2-7; CDR3 protein: CASSLRGGNEQYF
V gene: TRBV5-1; J gene: TRBJ2-7; CDR3 protein: CASSLRDRSYEQYF
V gene: TRBV7-2; J gene: TRBJ1-6; CDR3 protein: CASSLGGGWDLAPLHF
V gene: TRBV18; J gene: TRBJ2-3; CDR3 protein: CASSPQTGGEDTQYF
V gene: TRBV6-5; J gene: TRBJ2-2; CDR3 protein: CASSYSPNTGELFF
V gene: TRBV19; J gene: TRBJ2-3; CDR3 protein: CATTAQGLAVADTQYF